The 30 T cell receptor beta chains reported below all come from one sample, sequenced in a study of a mutant IDH1 vaccine in newly diagnosed glioma. Assay used: immunoSEQ multiplex PCR; TCRdb lists only in-frame clones, some missing. The sample yields about 24,000 clones, roughly nine tenths seen once. Time point described: baseline, week 1 (first vaccination visit). Treatment defined: pre-vaccination baseline after standard-of-care therapy. The specimen was PBMCs, collected from a glioma patient treated with radiotherapy, temozolomide or both. The receptors here all came from a man under 40 with glioma.

V and J are TRBV5-4 and TRBJ2-1; maybe TRBD1 (6 bases). Germline values: CDR1 SGHNT, CDR2 YYREEE (reference sequence). Trimming took off 4 bases at V and 0 bases at J, with 17 bases between the two ends. This CDR3 region has 17 residues. CDR3 loop: CASSPMSQGFSYNEQFF. The CDR3 DNA reads TGTGCCAGCAGCCCCATGTCGCAGGGGTTCTCCTACAATGAGCAGTTCTTC.

The chain employs TRBV7-9 and TRBJ2-1; D unclear. The CDR3 spans 13 residues. The V gene lost 5 bases and the J gene lost 7 bases, with 12 bases spanning the gap. Germline V gene data show CDR1 as SEHNR and CDR2 as FQNEAQ (reference sequence). The CDR3 nucleotides are TGTGCCAGCAGCAAACATGGAGTGAATGAGCAGTTCTTC. This sequence encodes CASSKHGVNEQFF.

The chain recombines TRBV5-4 with TRBJ1-1; 12 positions agree with TRBD1. Germline V gene data show CDR1 as SGHNT and CDR2 as YYREEE (reference sequence). The CDR3 runs 16 residues. With 1 base clipped from V and 1 base from J, the junction kept 2 bases outside the gene matches. The CDR3 coding sequence is TGTGCCAGCAGCTTGTCGGGACAGGGGGCGAACACTGAAGCTTTCTTT. It yields the protein CASSLSGQGANTEAFF.

V gene TRBV18 combines with J gene TRBJ1-5; 7 positions agree with TRBD1. The germline gives CDR1 KGHSH, CDR2 LQKENI. J was trimmed by 4 bases and V by 6 bases; bases with no gene match: 9. The CDR3 spans 15 residues. The CDR3 spells CASSDSTGANQPQHF. The CDR3 nucleotides read TGTGCCAGCTCGGATTCCACAGGGGCAAATCAGCCCCAGCATTTT.

The chain links TRBV30 to TRBJ1-1, with a weak D call TRBD1 (5 bases). From germline, CDR1 is GTSNPN and CDR2 SVGIG (reference sequence). With 0 bases removed from V and 2 bases from J, the gap between germline ends came to 7 bases. CDR3 length: 13 residues. The CDR3 protein is CAWSVGLNTEAFF. The CDR3 nucleotides read TGTGCCTGGAGTGTGGGACTTAACACTGAAGCTTTCTTT.

The chain carries TRBV7-9 and TRBJ1-1, with TRBD1 matching over 7 bases. The length of the CDR3 is 16 residues. With V trimmed by 4 bases and J by 5 bases, 13 bases remained unmatched. Germline CDR1 is SEHNR and CDR2 is FQNEAQ (reference sequence). The CDR3 region is CASSSRRQGIETEAFF. CDR3 nucleotides: TGTGCCAGCAGCTCCCGTAGACAGGGAATAGAAACTGAAGCTTTCTTT.

The chain links TRBV27 to TRBJ1-3, with D uncertain. The germline V gene has CDR1 MNHEY and CDR2 SMNVEV (reference sequence). V was pared by 4 bases and J by 7 bases, with 11 bases between. There are 13 residues in the CDR3. The CDR3 DNA is TGTGCCAGCAGTTACGGCGGGTCGAACACCATATATTTT. This codes for CASSYGGSNTIYF.

The chain carries TRBV27 and TRBJ1-5; possible D gene TRBD1, 5 bases. Germline loops: CDR1 MNHEY, CDR2 SMNVEV (reference sequence). CDR3 length equals 18 residues. The V end lost 3 bases, the J end lost 0 bases, and 18 bases lay between the germline ends. CDR3 in amino acids: CASSFGVLGHGSNQPQHF. The CDR3 DNA sequence: TGTGCCAGCAGTTTCGGGGTGTTGGGGCATGGTAGCAATCAGCCCCAGCATTTT.

The V call is TRBV5-1, the J call TRBJ2-5; D might be TRBD2 (6 bases). The CDR3 has 17 amino acids. Germline V lookup: CDR1 SGHRS, CDR2 YFSETQ. Trimming shortened V by 4 bases and J by 5 bases, and 24 bases separated the two germline ends. The CDR3 DNA follows: TGCGCCAGCAGCGACCCCTTGGGGAGGCCCCCCGGGGAGACCCAGTACTTC. Translated: CASSDPLGRPPGETQYF.

V and J are TRBV11-2 and TRBJ2-1; 14 bases align to TRBD2. CDR1 is SGHAT, CDR2 FQNNGV, per germline. This CDR3 contains 18 residues. Unmatched junction bases numbered 10, after V lost 3 bases and J lost 6 bases. CDR3 loop: CASSLLSGTSGRGNEQFF. The CDR3 region has the DNA TGTGCCAGCAGCTTGTTATCCGGGACTAGCGGGAGAGGCAATGAGCAGTTCTTC.

V is TRBV7-7 and J is TRBJ2-2, with 7 positions matching TRBD1. Germline CDR1 SSHAT, CDR2 FNYEAQ (reference sequence). The CDR3 is 18 residues long. Trimming at V came to 4 bases and at J to 6 bases, leaving 17 bases not matched to a gene. CDR3: CASSSYRGQHPGAGELFF. Written as DNA, the CDR3 is TGTGCCAGCAGCTCATACAGGGGACAACACCCCGGCGCCGGGGAGCTGTTTTTT.

V usage is TRBV5-1 and J usage is TRBJ2-7; TRBD2 matches at 8 bases. Per the germline V gene, CDR1 is SGHRS and CDR2 is YFSETQ. The ends lost 4 bases at V and 0 bases at J; junction bases unmatched: 3. This CDR3 is 14 amino acids long. The CDR3 nucleotides are TGCGCCAGCAGCATCGGGACTAGCTCCTACGAGCAGTACTTC. This sequence encodes CASSIGTSSYEQYF.

This clone has only a few counts. This sequence joins TRBV12-5 and TRBJ1-1; the D gene is possibly TRBD1 (5 bases). V was clipped by 2 bases and J by 4 bases, with 17 bases between them. Germline CDR1 is LGHNT and CDR2 is FRNRAP. The CDR3 has 16 residues. The CDR3 DNA is TGTGCTAGTGGTTTGTCCCGAGGGGAGAGATTCACTGAAGCTTTCTTT. Translating it yields CASGLSRGERFTEAFF.

The chain has TRBV7-9 and TRBJ2-1; D is unresolved. The CDR3 runs 14 residues. The V end was cut by 3 bases, the J end by 8 bases, with 14 bases between. The germline gives CDR1 SEHNR, CDR2 FQNEAQ (reference sequence). The CDR3 spells CASSLERARYEQFF. For the CDR3, the DNA is TGTGCCAGCAGCTTGGAGCGAGCAAGGTATGAGCAGTTCTTC.

V gene TRBV7-2 combines with J gene TRBJ2-7; TRBD2 aligns across 12 bases. This CDR3 spans 15 amino acids. Germline-derived CDR1 and CDR2 are SGHTA and FQGNSA. The V segment lost 5 bases and the J segment 1 base; nucleotides outside the gene matches: 3. CDR3 sequence: CASSTGLAGSYEQYF. The CDR3 DNA is TGTGCCAGCAGCACCGGACTAGCGGGGTCCTACGAGCAGTACTTC.

The chain employs TRBV5-1 and TRBJ2-3, with TRBD2 matching 10 bases. The CDR3 has 15 residues. Germline-derived CDR1 and CDR2 are SGHRS and YFSETQ. The J segment lost 1 base and the V segment lost 3 bases, leaving 2 bases of the junction unmatched. In DNA, the CDR3 is TGCGCCAGCAGCTCTCTAGCGGGAGGCACAGATACGCAGTATTTT. This sequence encodes CASSSLAGGTDTQYF.

This chain uses TRBV9 with TRBJ2-1; possible D gene TRBD2, 6 bases. This CDR3 is 15 amino acids long. Trimming stripped 4 bases from V and 0 bases from J, with 11 bases between. Per the germline V gene, CDR1 is SGDLS and CDR2 is YYNGEE. CDR3 in DNA: TGTGCCAGCAGCCGGGACTTGAGCTCCTACAATGAGCAGTTCTTC. Its translation: CASSRDLSSYNEQFF.

This rearrangement joins TRBV6-1 to TRBJ1-5, with 7 bases identical to TRBD1. With V trimmed by 7 bases and J by 0 bases, 6 bases remained unmatched. The CDR3 loop spans 15 amino acids. Germline CDR1 is MNHNS and CDR2 is SASEGT. The CDR3 region is CASIRTGDSNQPQHF. CDR3 nucleotide sequence: TGTGCCAGCATTAGGACAGGAGATAGCAATCAGCCCCAGCATTTT.

The chain uses TRBV29-1 and TRBJ1-6; D unclear. The CDR3 loop spans 11 amino acids. Trimming took 1 base from V and 15 from J, leaving 10 bases between them. The germline V gene encodes CDR1 SQVTM and CDR2 ANQGSEA. The CDR3 region has the DNA TGCAGCGTTGAAGTGGGGTTTAGCCTCCACTTT. It yields the protein CSVEVGFSLHF. Together with reference TRBV29-1 and TRBJ1-6, the CDR3 gives the full variable domain: SAVISQKPSRDICQRGTSLTIQCQVDSQVTMMFWYRQQPGQSLTLIATANQGSEATYESGFVIDKFPISRPNLTFSTLTVSNMSPEDSSIYLCSVEVGFSLHFGNGTRLTVT.

This chain uses TRBV7-2 with TRBJ1-6; D perhaps matches TRBD1 (5 bases). This CDR3 has 14 residues. Germline assignment: CDR1 SGHTA and CDR2 FQGNSA. V lost 2 bases, J lost 6 bases, and 8 bases lay in between. For the CDR3, the DNA is TGTGCCAGCAGCTTAAGAGGGGCTAATTCACCCCTCCACTTT. Translated: CASSLRGANSPLHF.

The V and J genes are TRBV30 and TRBJ2-7, with D hard to call. The CDR3 is 11 amino acids. Germline loops: CDR1 GTSNPN, CDR2 SVGIG (reference sequence). V lost 1 base, J lost 6 bases, and 7 bases lay in between. As DNA, the CDR3 is TGTGCCTGGAGTGAGAGTACCGAGCAGTACTTC. It is translated as CAWSESTEQYF.

This chain links TRBV18 with TRBJ1-4; no clear D gene. Per the germline V gene, CDR1 is KGHSH and CDR2 is LQKENI. This CDR3 comprises 16 residues. Between the trimmed V and J ends, which lost 3 bases and 0 bases, there was a span of 11 bases. The CDR3 here is CASSPQRASTNEKLFF. The CDR3 DNA follows: TGTGCCAGCTCACCTCAGAGGGCCTCAACTAATGAAAAACTGTTTTTT.

The V gene is TRBV6-1, the J gene TRBJ2-5; tentative D call: TRBD1 (6 bases). The J call could be wrong; TRBJ2-7 is a better fit for the DNA end. The CDR3 has 15 amino acids. Germline V gene lookup returns CDR1 MNHNS and CDR2 SASEGT. The CDR3 DNA reads TGTGCCAGCACCATGACCGGGGCAGGGGAACACGAGCAGTACTTC. Protein: CASTMTGAGEHEQYF.

This clone appeared a few times. Other nucleotide sequences from this sample produce the same CDR3. V is TRBV7-9 and J is TRBJ2-4, with D possibly TRBD2 on 7 matching bases. Trimming pared 1 base from V and 5 bases from J, leaving 9 bases between. The CDR3 runs to 14 residues. CDR1 is SEHNR, CDR2 FQNEAQ, per germline (reference sequence). The CDR3 DNA reads TGTGCCAGCAGCTTAGTAGGGGGGGAAAACATTCAGTACTTC. Translated: CASSLVGGENIQYF.

The count of this clone is one. V is TRBV27 and J is TRBJ1-1; D not certain. CDR1 and CDR2 from the germline V gene are MNHEY and SMNVEV (reference sequence). The length of the CDR3 is 14 residues. V was cut by 6 bases and J by 1 base, with 12 bases left in between. For the CDR3, the DNA is TGTGCCAGCAGGTTAGAGGGTGCGAACACTGAAGCTTTCTTT. Encoded protein: CASRLEGANTEAFF.

The chain joins TRBV15 to TRBJ1-5; D remains unclear. V was pared by 1 base and J by 0 bases, with 13 bases between. The CDR3 runs 17 residues. Looked up from germline, CDR1 is LNHNV and CDR2 is YYDKDF (reference sequence). This CDR3 reads CATSRGLQIYSNQPQHF. CDR3 DNA sequence: TGTGCCACCAGCAGAGGTTTGCAGATCTATAGCAATCAGCCCCAGCATTTT.

V usage is TRBV6-6 and J usage is TRBJ1-2; D is perhaps TRBD1 (5 bases). This CDR3 has 14 amino acids. The germline V gene encodes CDR1 MNHNY and CDR2 SVGAGI (reference sequence). V was trimmed by 0 bases and J by 7 bases, leaving 12 bases between them. CDR3 nucleotide sequence: TGTGCCAGCAGTTACTCGGGGCCCTCTTTTGGCTACACCTTC. This encodes CASSYSGPSFGYTF.

In nucleotides, the CDR3 is TGTGCCATCAGTGAGCCGGGACAGGGGGAGACAGATACGCAGTATTTT. Its protein is CAISEPGQGETDTQYF. The chain couples TRBV10-3 to TRBJ2-3; 11 nucleotides align to TRBD1. Unmatched junction bases numbered 4, after V lost 2 bases and J lost 3 bases. The CDR3 consists of 16 residues. Germline CDR1 and CDR2: ENHRY and SYGVKD.

V and J are TRBV6-5 and TRBJ1-1; D not resolved. There are 13 residues in the CDR3. The ends were cut back, 0 bases at V and 5 bases at J, with 7 bases in the middle. The germline gives CDR1 MNHEY, CDR2 SVGAGI. CDR3 in amino acids: CASSYSTGTEAFF. The CDR3 DNA is TGTGCCAGCAGTTACTCGACGGGGACTGAAGCTTTCTTT.

This chain joins TRBV11-2 and TRBJ2-7; D call uncertain. There are 14 residues in the CDR3. Germline V lookup: CDR1 SGHAT, CDR2 FQNNGV. Between the trimmed V and J ends, which lost 2 bases and 4 bases, there was a span of 12 bases. The CDR3 sequence: CASSLPPASYEQYF. The DNA for the CDR3 is TGTGCCAGCAGCTTACCCCCGGCCAGTTACGAGCAGTACTTC.